This TCR beta chain is from a study of early T cells in non-severe SARS-CoV-2 infection. About the study: Bulk RNA taken from unsorted whole blood was sequenced, leaving chains unpaired.

Via MiXCR, TCRdb re-called the 5' RACE reads, giving one row per CDR3 protein. Of about 97,000 distinct CDR3 sequences listed, approximately 14% are singletons. V lost 4 bases to trimming and J lost 1 base, with 12 bases between them. CDR1 SGDLS and CDR2 YYNGEE come from the germline V gene. The CDR3 extends over 14 amino acids. The specimen was whole blood. The chain uses TRBV9 and TRBJ2-7; tentatively, D is TRBD2 (6 bases). This TCR came from an adult who was a healthcare worker with PCR-confirmed SARS-CoV-2 infection or an uninfected control (not recorded which). The CDR3 DNA reads as TGTGCCAGCAGCCCAGCGGGCTCGTCCTACGAGCAGTACTTC. Translation gives CASSPAGSSYEQYF.